The present T cell receptor beta chain was sequenced within a study of blood T cell repertoires in COVID-19. Assay: immunoSEQ multiplex PCR; the TCRdb copy retains only in-frame clones and omits some. The data show roughly 100,000 clones, about 85% seen once. This CDR3 comprises 13 residues. V gave up 5 bases and J gave up 2 bases, with 10 bases separating them. The germline V gene encodes CDR1 SGHVS and CDR2 FNYEAQ. This clonotype was obtained from a man in his fifties in a cohort sampled during active COVID-19. The specimen sequenced was peripheral blood. The rearrangement uses TRBV7-6 and TRBJ2-7; D ambiguous. Here the CDR3 reads CASSPTPAYEQYF. The CDR3 DNA reads as TGTGCCAGCAGCCCGACACCAGCCTACGAGCAGTACTTC.